This T cell receptor beta chain was captured by sequencing in a study of regulatory T cells in long-lasting Graves disease. Study-level background: Over-5-year antithyroid drug use with positive TSH receptor antibodies defined persistent Graves' disease in the study. Study conclusions and caveats: For persistent Graves' patients, TCR diversity was lower than for newly diagnosed ones. With a few thousand shared public clonotypes, persistent patients exceeded new patients, who shared about a thousand.

Investigators prepared the TCR beta libraries by applying iRepertoire HTBI primers and Arm-PCR of CDR3 regions. TCRdb processed the multiplex PCR reads anew with MiXCR; each CDR3 protein has one entry. The sample has about 470,000 distinct CDR3 sequences, about 22% seen once. Time point of the sample: persistent/refractory GD, antithyroid drugs over 5 years with positive TRAb. RNA from PBMCs was the source of the TCR library. Enrollment of patients was through an endocrinology department in Xi'an, China. This clonotype has more than one count but fewer than ten. The target antigen is unknown. The length of the CDR3 is 14 residues. Germline CDR1 and CDR2: SGHTA and FQGNSA. The V and J ends lost 1 base and 0 bases respectively, with 7 bases between them.

The specimen was peripheral blood mononuclear cells (PBMCs), collected when the disease was refractory, from a patient treated with antithyroid drugs. The V call is TRBV7-2, the J call TRBJ2-7; D not resolved. The TCR sequence derives from a female donor with Graves disease. CDR3 bases: TGTGCCAGCAGCTTAGATTACAGCTCCTACGAGCAGTACTTC. Translation gives CASSLDYSSYEQYF.